The T cell receptor (beta chain) described here comes from a study of beta chain features in type 1 diabetes. In its sample, this clone was seen a few times. Its antigen is not known. Since all of the isolated RNA was reverse transcribed, expressed TCRB transcripts were what got sequenced. Assay: immunoSEQ multiplex PCR; the TCRdb copy retains only in-frame clones and omits some. The table lists over 500,000 clones, roughly a sixth of them singletons. Staining for CD45RO/CCR7/CD25/CD127/CD95/CD27 allowed sorting of CD4+ naive, central memory, regulatory and stem cell-like memory cells. Study-wide findings and caveats: Among patients with Type 1 diabetes, TCRB CDR3s were moderately but significantly shorter in every one of the four CD4+ subsets.

V dropped 4 bases and J dropped 2; count of bases not matched to a gene: 9. The germline V gene has CDR1 SGHDT and CDR2 YYEEEE. This CDR3 comprises 15 residues. The receptor comes from a man between 18 and 29 years old in good health. J is TRBJ2-7 and V is TRBV5-6, with TRBD1 matching 7 bases. Sequencing input: naive CD4+ T cells from blood. CDR3 bases: TGTGCCAGCAGCCAGGCCGGGACAGTTCCCTACGAGCAGTACTTC. Protein product: CASSQAGTVPYEQYF.